This is a list of T cell receptor beta chains from one sample in a study of T-cell memory formation after mild COVID-19. MiXCR, run by TCRdb on the 5' RACE reads, gives a single entry per CDR3 protein. The table includes about 260,000 distinct CDR3 sequences, approximately 16% detected once. What was sequenced was PBMCs or a T cell subset sorted from them (not recorded which). The source of these receptors is a man aged 18 to 29 who had mild COVID-19 (a few samples of this study predate the infection). Cell type and time point are not known. CDR3s include the opening cysteine and the closing phenylalanine or tryptophan. The order of the fields is clone size, J gene, D gene, V gene, CDR3 protein, CDR3 DNA. D genes are given only for firm matches. Clone size is not always given. Where it is, it says once, few, many or a class for expanded clones.

few,TRBJ2-3,NA,TRBV11-2,CASTRTFTDTQYF,TGTGCCAGCACCCGGACTTTCACAGATACGCAGTATTTT
NA,TRBJ1-1,TRBD1,TRBV9,CASSVTGTGEAFF,TGTGCCAGCAGCGTAACCGGGACAGGTGAAGCTTTCTTT
many,TRBJ1-6,NA,TRBV6-4,CASSSGYGSPLHF,TGTGCCAGCAGTTCAGGGTATGGATCACCCCTCCACTTT
NA,TRBJ2-1,NA,TRBV20-1,CSARTGNTYNEQFF,TGCAGTGCTAGAACAGGGAACACCTACAATGAGCAGTTCTTC
NA,TRBJ2-3,TRBD2,TRBV2,CASSSSGGIDTQYF,TGTGCCAGCAGCTCTAGCGGGGGTATAGATACGCAGTATTTT
NA,TRBJ2-1,NA,TRBV4-3,CASSQDLGGSYNEQFF,TGCGCCAGCAGCCAAGATCTGGGGGGCTCCTACAATGAGCAGTTCTTC
NA,TRBJ2-7,TRBD1,TRBV7-6,CASSLRGTVSYEQYF,TGTGCCAGCAGCTTAAGGGGGACAGTCTCCTACGAGCAGTACTTC
few,TRBJ2-1,NA,TRBV20-1,CSARVGKSSYNEQFF,TGCAGTGCTAGAGTCGGCAAGAGCTCCTACAATGAGCAGTTCTTC
many,TRBJ2-2,NA,TRBV7-9,CASSLTTGELFF,TGTGCCAGCAGCTTAACGACCGGGGAGCTGTTTTTT
few,TRBJ2-7,NA,TRBV5-4,CASSLDSARAGAEQYF,TGTGCCAGCAGCTTGGATTCCGCGAGGGCCGGGGCCGAGCAGTACTTC
NA,TRBJ2-2,NA,TRBV28,CASKGVTGELFF,TGTGCCAGCAAGGGAGTCACCGGGGAGCTGTTTTTT
NA,TRBJ1-2,NA,TRBV6-5,CASSSLGGGYTF,TGTGCCAGCAGTTCCCTGGGGGGTGGCTACACCTTC
many,TRBJ2-3,NA,TRBV28,CASSPPGVRSPGTQYF,TGTGCCAGCAGTCCCCCGGGAGTACGAAGTCCGGGTACGCAGTATTTT
NA,TRBJ1-1,TRBD1,TRBV27,CASSTGDLQSEAFF,TGTGCCAGCAGCACAGGGGACCTACAGAGTGAAGCTTTCTTT
NA,TRBJ2-3,TRBD2,TRBV7-6,CASSLASGAPDTQYF,TGTGCCAGCAGCTTGGCTAGCGGAGCCCCAGATACGCAGTATTTT
NA,TRBJ2-3,NA,TRBV7-2,CASSFIGRDTDTQYF,TGTGCCAGCAGCTTCATTGGACGCGACACAGATACGCAGTATTTT
few,TRBJ2-1,NA,TRBV9,CASSVGSGKNEQFF,TGTGCCAGCAGCGTAGGATCAGGGAAGAATGAGCAGTTCTTC
few,TRBJ2-1,NA,TRBV6-2/TRBV6-3,CASSSETPYNEQFF,TGTGCCAGCAGTTCAGAGACACCCTACAATGAGCAGTTCTTC
NA,TRBJ1-5,TRBD1,TRBV4-1,CASSPWGTGEAYSNQPQHF,TGCGCCAGCAGCCCGTGGGGCACAGGGGAGGCATATAGCAATCAGCCCCAGCATTTT
many,TRBJ2-1,NA,TRBV7-6,CASSLGGLGEQFF,TGTGCCAGCAGCTTAGGGGGCCTGGGTGAGCAGTTCTTC
NA,TRBJ2-2,NA,TRBV7-6,CASSLAGQGELFF,TGTGCCAGCAGCTTAGCGGGACAAGGGGAGCTGTTTTTT
few,TRBJ2-7,NA,TRBV29-1,CSVNWGNDEQYF,TGCAGCGTTAATTGGGGGAATGACGAGCAGTACTTC
few,TRBJ2-2,TRBD1,TRBV5-1,CASSLGQGVETGELFF,TGCGCCAGCAGCTTGGGACAGGGAGTCGAAACCGGGGAGCTGTTTTTT
NA,TRBJ1-2,TRBD1,TRBV29-1,CSVIGGGDGYTF,TGCAGCGTAATCGGAGGGGGCGATGGCTACACCTTC
NA,TRBJ2-3,TRBD1,TRBV6-2/TRBV6-3,CASTSVDRDTDTQYF,TGTGCCAGCACCTCCGTGGACAGGGACACAGATACGCAGTATTTT
NA,TRBJ1-4,NA,TRBV29-1,CSVVGGTNEKLFF,TGCAGCGTTGTAGGGGGAACTAATGAAAAACTGTTTTTT
NA,TRBJ2-1,TRBD2,TRBV5-1,CASSSRTGGDEQFF,TGCGCCAGCAGCAGCCGGACGGGAGGGGATGAGCAGTTCTTC
NA,TRBJ1-1,NA,TRBV24-1,CATSDLKRTKMDTEAFF,TGTGCCACCAGTGACCTTAAACGGACAAAGATGGACACTGAAGCTTTCTTT
few,TRBJ1-4,NA,TRBV12-3/TRBV12-4,CASSFSEKLFF,TGTGCCAGCAGTTTCAGTGAAAAACTGTTTTTT
NA,TRBJ2-5,TRBD2,TRBV4-3,CASSQDIAGGPQETQYF,TGCGCCAGCAGCCAAGATATAGCGGGGGGCCCCCAAGAGACCCAGTACTTC
NA,TRBJ2-7,TRBD1,TRBV20-1,CSAGQGASSYEQYF,TGCAGTGCCGGACAGGGGGCTTCTTCCTACGAGCAGTACTTC
NA,TRBJ2-3,TRBD2,TRBV9,CASSVVGGADTQYF,TGTGCCAGCAGCGTGGTCGGGGGGGCAGATACGCAGTATTTT
NA,TRBJ2-1,NA,TRBV7-3,CASSTGTAGYNEQFF,TGTGCCAGCAGCACCGGGACTGCTGGCTACAATGAGCAGTTCTTC
NA,TRBJ2-3,NA,TRBV9,CASSGMQPTDTQYF,TGTGCCAGCAGCGGAATGCAGCCCACAGATACGCAGTATTTT
NA,TRBJ2-5,TRBD2,TRBV7-2,CASSPRTSRETQYF,TGTGCCAGCAGCCCACGGACTAGCCGGGAGACCCAGTACTTC
NA,TRBJ2-5,NA,TRBV7-2,CASSLWRVQETQYF,TGTGCCAGCAGCTTGTGGCGGGTACAAGAGACCCAGTACTTC
NA,TRBJ2-3,NA,TRBV6-5,CATQRDATDTQYF,TGTGCCACCCAAAGGGACGCGACAGATACGCAGTATTTT
NA,TRBJ2-7,TRBD1,TRBV6-2/TRBV6-3,CASSYSVLSAGTGTLYEQYF,TGTGCCAGCAGTTACTCTGTTTTATCTGCCGGGACAGGGACCCTCTACGAGCAGTACTTC
few,TRBJ2-3,NA,TRBV10-3,CAISDRVDTQYF,TGTGCCATCAGTGACCGGGTAGATACGCAGTATTTT
NA,TRBJ2-5,TRBD2,TRBV29-1,CSVSGLAEETQYF,TGCAGCGTTAGCGGACTAGCGGAAGAGACCCAGTACTTC
few,TRBJ2-2,TRBD2,TRBV4-3,CASSQIAGGPSGELFF,TGCGCCAGCAGCCAGATAGCGGGGGGGCCGAGCGGGGAGCTGTTTTTT
few,TRBJ2-1,TRBD2,TRBV7-8,CASSRSTSGYNEQFF,TGTGCCAGCAGCCGGTCGACTAGCGGGTACAATGAGCAGTTCTTC
NA,TRBJ1-1,TRBD1,TRBV6-5,CAIKRQGNTEAFF,TGTGCCATCAAGCGACAGGGGAACACTGAAGCTTTCTTT
NA,TRBJ2-5,TRBD1,TRBV11-1,CASSHRRDSWEETQYF,TGTGCCAGCAGCCACCGCCGGGACAGTTGGGAAGAGACCCAGTACTTC
many,TRBJ2-3,TRBD2,TRBV29-1,CSGLAGADTQYF,TGCAGCGGACTAGCGGGGGCAGATACGCAGTATTTT
NA,TRBJ2-5,NA,TRBV4-1,CASSQVLETQYF,TGCGCCAGCAGCCAAGTACTAGAGACCCAGTACTTC
few,TRBJ1-2,NA,TRBV5-5,CVGSLVRQYGYTF,TGTGTCGGCAGCTTGGTTAGGCAGTATGGCTACACCTTC